Here is one T cell receptor (beta chain) with its context. The record originates from a study of control samples from healthy donors and cancer patients. The protocol was immunoSEQ multiplex PCR, while the TCRdb copy is restricted to in-frame clones and leaves out a portion. The sample records around 140,000 clones, around nine tenths being singletons. The sequence derives from a middle-aged man with head and neck cancer. Input material: PBMCs.

CDR3 in amino acids: CASTPRRLLSYEQYF. The DNA for the CDR3 is TGTGCCAGCACCCCGAGGCGGCTACTCTCCTACGAGCAGTACTTC. V gene TRBV28 combines with J gene TRBJ2-7; D not certain. The CDR3 consists of 15 residues. Germline V CDR1 and CDR2: MDHEN, SYDVKM. With 7 bases removed from V and 0 bases from J, the gap between germline ends came to 16 bases.